The 16 T cell receptor beta chains below come from one sample, sequenced in a study of T cells in Graves' hyperthyroidism and ophthalmopathy. What was amplified from RNA transcripts were TCR beta CDR3 regions. First-round RT-PCR targeting the TCR CDR3 was performed with the HTBI primer set. TCRdb reanalysed the multiplex PCR reads using MiXCR and keeps one entry per CDR3 protein. The table has about 590,000 distinct CDR3 sequences, 14% seen once. Source material: blood. The receptors originated from a woman aged 18-30 years with Graves' ophthalmopathy.

This clonotype was counted at least ten times. CDR3 in DNA: TGTGCCTGGAGTGTTGAGAGCCCACAGTGGGCTGAGCAGTTCTTC. Its translation: CAWSVESPQWAEQFF. The chain recombines TRBV30 with TRBJ2-1; no definite D call. Trimming left V 0 bases short and J 9 bases short, with 18 bases between. The length of the CDR3 is 15 residues. Looked up from germline, CDR1 is GTSNPN and CDR2 is SVGIG (reference sequence).

With respect to this clonotype: This sequence may be a read error, since a much larger clone differs from it by one base. The chain has TRBV10-3 and TRBJ2-2; TRBD1 agrees at 7 bases. The germline gives CDR1 ENHRY, CDR2 SYGVKD. CDR3 length equals 16 residues. The CDR3 coding sequence is TGTGCCATCGGTGAGTCGTGGGGACAGACCACCGGGGAGCTGTTTTTT. Translated: CAIGESWGQTTGELFF.

The rearrangement joins TRBV28 to TRBJ1-6, with unresolved D. CDR1 and CDR2 (germline): MDHEN, SYDVKM. There are 9 residues in the CDR3. V shed 9 bases and J shed 11 bases, with 5 bases lying between them. The CDR3 region has the DNA TGTGCCAGTGAGCCACCCCTCCACTTT. Translation gives CASEPPLHF. Full variable domain (outside the CDR3, taken from reference TRBV28 and TRBJ1-6): DVKVTQSSRYLVKRTGEKVFLECVQDMDHENMFWYRQDPGLGLRLIYFSYDVKMKEKGDIPEGYSVSREKKERFSLILESASTNQTSMYLCASEPPLHFGNGTRLTVT.

A few counts support this clonotype. At one end the junction does not follow the germline gene, possibly because of a read error. V gene TRBV4-1 combines with J gene TRBJ2-7, with TRBD2 matching over 10 bases. From germline, CDR1 is MGHRA and CDR2 YSYEKL. The CDR3 covers 14 residues. The CDR3 is CASGGLADSYEQYF. The CDR3 DNA sequence: TGTGCCAGCGGCGGACTAGCGGACTCCTACGAGCAGTACTTC.

In this sample, this clonotype turned up a few times. This chain connects TRBV12-3 or TRBV12-4 to TRBJ2-3, with 10 nucleotides matching TRBD1. The junction had 11 bases not matched to a gene; V was cut back by 3 bases and J by 2 bases. There are 18 residues in the CDR3. This CDR3 is CASSFVTGGARATDTQYF. CDR3 DNA: TGTGCCAGCAGTTTTGTGACAGGGGGCGCGAGGGCCACAGATACGCAGTATTTT.

In its sample, this clonotype was seen many times. The V call is TRBV20-1, the J call TRBJ1-1; perhaps TRBD1 as D (6 bases). The CDR3 is made up of 15 amino acids. Trimming took 0 bases from V and 1 from J, leaving 12 bases between them. The V gene's germline CDR1 is DFQATT and CDR2 SNEGSKA (reference sequence). CDR3 loop: CSARDAGTTNTEAFF. Here the CDR3 DNA reads TGCAGTGCTAGAGATGCAGGGACAACGAACACTGAAGCTTTCTTT.

This clonotype was found many times. The rearrangement links TRBV12-3 or TRBV12-4 to TRBJ2-5; possibly TRBD1 or TRBD2 for D (5 bases each). V was trimmed by 5 bases and J by 0 bases, leaving 10 bases between them. This CDR3 has 14 residues. As DNA, the CDR3 is TGTGCCAGCAGTCCAGGGACGCACCAAGAGACCCAGTACTTC. Its translation: CASSPGTHQETQYF.

This clonotype was seen many times. The chain has TRBV7-6 and TRBJ2-3; D is possibly TRBD2 (6 bases). Trimming pared 1 base from V and 0 bases from J, leaving 17 bases between. CDR1 and CDR2 (germline): SGHVS, FNYEAQ. The length of the CDR3 is 18 residues. In DNA form, the CDR3 reads TGTGCCAGCAGCTTAGTAGCGAGCTGGGAGGCTAGCACAGATACGCAGTATTTT. Its protein is CASSLVASWEASTDTQYF.

The chain employs TRBV7-3 and TRBJ1-1; 7 bases fit TRBD1. Looked up from germline, CDR1 is SGHTA and CDR2 is FQGTGA. V lost 2 bases and J lost 6; bases outside the gene matches: 9. This CDR3 has 15 amino acids. The CDR3 DNA is TGTGCCAGCAGCTTAGGAGGGGACAGTGCCTCTGAAGCTTTCTTT. Protein sequence: CASSLGGDSASEAFF.

This clonotype was counted between two and nine times. The chain employs TRBV4-1 and TRBJ2-2; D gene uncertain. The ends were cut back, 6 bases at V and 0 bases at J, with 11 bases in the middle. The CDR3 has 15 amino acids. Per the germline V gene, CDR1 is MGHRA and CDR2 is YSYEKL. The CDR3 DNA is TGCGCCAGCAGTCCAAAATGGGCGAACACCGGGGAGCTGTTTTTT. Its translation is CASSPKWANTGELFF.

This clonotype was detected many times. The chain employs TRBV12-3 or TRBV12-4 and TRBJ2-1, with TRBD2 matching over 9 bases. CDR3 length: 16 amino acids. V shed 10 bases, J shed 2 bases, and the junction held 12 bases outside the gene matches. The CDR3 is CATSNIAGATYNEQFF. The CDR3 DNA reads TGTGCCACCTCGAACATAGCGGGAGCTACCTACAATGAGCAGTTCTTC.

This clonotype was recorded at least ten times. The rearrangement uses TRBV3-1 and TRBJ2-5; D is unresolved. The CDR3 contains 12 residues. Germline V gene data show CDR1 as LGHDT and CDR2 as YNNKEL (reference sequence). V shed 3 bases and J shed 4 bases, with 6 bases lying between them. The CDR3 protein is CASSHGGETQYF. The CDR3 DNA follows: TGTGCCAGCAGCCACGGTGGAGAGACCCAGTACTTC.

This clonotype was detected ten times or more. The chain has TRBV11-2 and TRBJ1-1, with a possible D match to TRBD1 (5 bases). The CDR3 runs to 14 residues. Trimming took 1 base from V and 6 from J, leaving 12 bases between them. Germline values: CDR1 SGHAT, CDR2 FQNNGV. The CDR3 region has the DNA TGTGCCAGCAGCTTAGTAAGGGGAGGCGCTGAAGCTTTCTTT. Its translation: CASSLVRGGAEAFF.

This clonotype has at least ten counts. V usage is TRBV11-2 and J usage is TRBJ2-7; 8 bases map to TRBD2. CDR1 and CDR2 from the germline V gene are SGHAT and FQNNGV. CDR3 length: 15 amino acids. With V trimmed by 5 bases and J by 4 bases, 10 bases remained unmatched. The CDR3 here is CASSRIAGISYEQYF. The CDR3 region has the DNA TGTGCCAGCAGCCGTATAGCGGGGATTTCGTACGAGCAGTACTTC.

This clonotype has ten or more counts. This chain connects TRBV11-2 to TRBJ2-5, with 12 bases lining up with TRBD1. The CDR3 spans 15 residues. The trim removed 4 bases at V and 2 bases at J, leaving 2 bases unmatched. Germline CDR1 SGHAT, CDR2 FQNNGV. CDR3 amino acids: CASSSGQGAQETQYF. The CDR3, as DNA: TGTGCCAGCAGCTCGGGACAGGGGGCGCAAGAGACCCAGTACTTC.

This clonotype was seen only a few times. V usage is TRBV10-3 and J usage is TRBJ1-1; no reliable D call. Trimming shortened V by 7 bases and J by 1 base, and 13 bases separated the two germline ends. The CDR3 covers 14 residues. Per the germline V gene, CDR1 is ENHRY and CDR2 is SYGVKD. The CDR3 region has the DNA TGTGCCATCAAGGCCGGCCCTGGGAACACTGAAGCTTTCTTT. It codes for CAIKAGPGNTEAFF.